This paragraph covers one T cell receptor beta chain sequence. Its matching antigen is unknown. Different DNA sequences within this sample yield the same CDR3. These data originate in a study of beta chain features in type 1 diabetes. General observations from the study: TCRB CDR3s from Type 1 diabetes patients were moderately but significantly shorter in all four CD4+ subsets.

Every bit of the isolated RNA underwent reverse transcription, so sequencing read expressed TCRB transcripts. The method was immunoSEQ multiplex PCR; TCRdb's version includes in-frame clones alone and lacks a portion of them. The table lists about 290,000 clones, 8% of them singletons, with 1% in the top ten. The CDR3 is 12 amino acids. CDR1 and CDR2 from the germline V gene are SNHLY and FYNNEI. V dropped 3 bases and J dropped 4 bases, with 4 bases sitting between them. This chain links TRBV2 with TRBJ1-5; D unclear. The TCR originated in a young woman in good health. The sample comprised central memory CD4+ T cells from blood. The DNA for the CDR3 is TGTGCCAGCAGTGACAGGAATCAGCCCCAGCATTTT. Translating it yields CASSDRNQPQHF.